This T cell receptor (beta chain) was observed in a study of cytomegalovirus exposure and HLA in healthy donors. Trimming at V came to 6 bases and at J to 5 bases, leaving 8 bases not matched to a gene. The germline CDR1 and CDR2 sequences are ENHRY and SYGVKD. CDR3 length: 14 residues. Amplification used 60 Vbeta primers and 13 Jbeta primers. The data were produced by immunoSEQ multiplex PCR, yet TCRdb's version contains in-frame clones alone and is incomplete. Altogether 200,000 to 250,000 clones are present, 60% to 80% being singletons, with the ten largest covering 1.8%. General observations from the study: Associated with cytomegalovirus, according to the listing, were 150 to 200 TCR beta chains. Most likely, a cluster of highly shared sequence variants arose as a sequencing artifact.

Turning to this clone: Its antigen is undetermined.

This chain joins TRBV10-3 and TRBJ2-7; 9 bases align to TRBD1. What was sequenced was PBMCs. The source of this sequence is a woman in her thirties in good health and CMV-seronegative. The CDR3 loop reads CAISIRDRADEQYF. The CDR3 nucleotides are TGTGCCATCAGCATCCGGGACAGGGCGGACGAGCAGTACTTC.